The present TCR beta chain was sequenced within a study of cytomegalovirus exposure and HLA in healthy donors. The study's findings and limits: As a later analysis showed, a missense DCLRE1C variant was linked to trimming of TCR beta V- and J-genes.

The study ran its PCR with 60 Vbeta and 13 Jbeta primers. Generated by immunoSEQ multiplex PCR, the TCRdb table keeps only in-frame clones and is missing some. The table records 150,000 to 200,000 clones, about 85% of them present only once. After removal of 6 bases from V and 5 bases from J, the junction contained 5 bases not matched to a gene. The CDR3 runs 13 residues. Germline V gene sequence: CDR1 MDHEN, CDR2 SYDVKM. Points on this clone: Its antigen is currently unknown.

The specimen sequenced was PBMCs. The clonotype originates from a boy younger than 10 in good health and CMV-seronegative. The chain carries TRBV28 and TRBJ2-5; TRBD1 agrees at 8 bases. Here the CDR3 reads CASRMTGAETQYF. The CDR3 DNA is TGTGCCAGCAGGATGACAGGGGCCGAGACCCAGTACTTC. Drawing the rest from reference TRBV28 and TRBJ2-5, the complete variable domain is DVKVTQSSRYLVKRTGEKVFLECVQDMDHENMFWYRQDPGLGLRLIYFSYDVKMKEKGDIPEGYSVSREKKERFSLILESASTNQTSMYLCASRMTGAETQYFGPGTRLLVL.